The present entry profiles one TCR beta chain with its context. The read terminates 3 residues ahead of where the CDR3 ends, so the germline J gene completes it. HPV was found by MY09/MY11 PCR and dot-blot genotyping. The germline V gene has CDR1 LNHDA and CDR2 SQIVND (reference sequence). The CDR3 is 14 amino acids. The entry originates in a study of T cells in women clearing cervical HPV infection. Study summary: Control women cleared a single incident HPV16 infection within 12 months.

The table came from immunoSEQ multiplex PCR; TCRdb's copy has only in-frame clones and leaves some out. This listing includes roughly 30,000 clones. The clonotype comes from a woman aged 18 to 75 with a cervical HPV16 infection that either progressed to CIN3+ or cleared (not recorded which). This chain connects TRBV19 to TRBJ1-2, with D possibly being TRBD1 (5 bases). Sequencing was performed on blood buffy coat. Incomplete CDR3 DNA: TGTGCCAGTAGTATTGGCAGGGCGGAAATGAGC. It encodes CASSIGRAEMS. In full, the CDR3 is CASSIGRAEMSYTF.